Presented here are 8 T cell receptor beta chains from one specimen sequenced in a study of metastatic and nonmetastatic thyroid tumors (dated by TCRdb to the early 2020s). No patient had received any treatment before thyroid surgery. Library method: PCR. The instrument given in TCRdb is Illumina HiSeq 4000. TCRdb trimmed public reads at Q25 via fastp, called clones via MiXCR and kept in-frame beta chains. The sample records 9,500 to 15,000 clones, about 31% of which are singletons. The ten largest clones represent less than 15% of the sample. The source material was tumor tissue. The source of these receptors is a female donor with papillary thyroid cancer or a benign thyroid nodule (not recorded which). Some clones in this sample may be carry-over from other donors' samples.

This clone was detected many times. The rearrangement uses TRBV14 and TRBJ1-1; D ambiguous. Germline V gene sequence: CDR1 SGHDN, CDR2 FVKESK. V was shortened by 5 bases and J by 3 bases, with 13 bases between the two germline ends. This CDR3 has 14 residues. CDR3 in DNA: TGTGCCAGCAGCGTCACCGGGAGATACACTGAAGCTTTCTTT. It specifies CASSVTGRYTEAFF.

This clone occurred many times. The chain recombines TRBV11-2 with TRBJ2-5; 11 nucleotides match TRBD2. V was clipped by 5 bases and J by 2 bases; unmatched bases: 1. This CDR3 contains 14 residues. The germline gives CDR1 SGHAT, CDR2 FQNNGV. Here the CDR3 DNA reads TGTGCCAGCAGCATAGCGGGAGGGCAAGAGACCCAGTACTTC. Its protein product is CASSIAGGQETQYF.

The genes are TRBV11-2 and TRBJ2-5, with 7 bases that match TRBD2. J was trimmed by 5 bases and V by 5 bases; bases with no gene match: 14. The CDR3 contains 16 residues. Germline CDR1 SGHAT, CDR2 FQNNGV. CDR3 nucleotides: TGTGCCAGCAGCCCGCGTCGTGGTTTGGGGGGGGAGACCCAGTACTTC. Protein: CASSPRRGLGGETQYF.

The V call is TRBV6-1, the J call TRBJ2-5, with D possibly TRBD1 on 7 matching bases. CDR3 size: 15 residues. With 5 bases removed from V and 5 bases from J, the gap between germline ends came to 18 bases. CDR1 and CDR2 (germline): MNHNS, SASEGT. The CDR3 spells CASSLQTGDWETQYF. The DNA for the CDR3 is TGTGCCAGCAGTCTTCAAACAGGGGACTGGGAGACCCAGTACTTC.

The gene calls are TRBV6-1 and TRBJ2-2; tentative D call: TRBD2 (6 bases). With 4 bases removed from V and 2 bases from J, the gap between germline ends came to 8 bases. Germline assignment: CDR1 MNHNS and CDR2 SASEGT. This CDR3 comprises 14 residues. The CDR3: CASSVAVNTGELFF. DNA of the CDR3: TGTGCCAGCAGTGTAGCGGTAAACACCGGGGAGCTGTTTTTT.

The gene calls are TRBV5-1 and TRBJ2-7, with 9 bases lining up with TRBD1. CDR3 length: 15 amino acids. V lost 0 bases to trimming and J lost 3 bases; unmatched junction nucleotides: 4. Germline V gives CDR1 SGHRS, CDR2 YFSETQ. The CDR3 bases are TGCGCCAGCAGCTTGGCTTGGACAGGGGACTACGAGCAGTACTTC. It specifies CASSLAWTGDYEQYF.

V gene TRBV5-1 combines with J gene TRBJ2-7; tentative D call: TRBD1 (8 bases). CDR1 is SGHRS and CDR2 is YFSETQ in the germline V gene. This CDR3 spans 17 amino acids. Trimming shortened V by 4 bases and J by 2 bases, and 22 bases separated the two germline ends. The CDR3 protein is CASSLDRGLGGAYEQYF. DNA for the CDR3: TGCGCCAGCAGCCTAGACAGGGGATTAGGGGGGGCCTACGAGCAGTACTTC. The whole variable domain, remainder taken from reference TRBV5-1 and TRBJ2-7, is KAGVTQTPRYLIKTRGQQVTLSCSPISGHRSVSWYQQTPGQGLQFLFEYFSETQRNKGNFPGRFSGRQFSNSRSEMNVSTLELGDSALYLCASSLDRGLGGAYEQYFGPGTRLTVT.

The chain carries TRBV7-9 and TRBJ2-7, with D uncertain. The CDR3 loop spans 15 amino acids. Trimming removed 5 bases from V and 0 bases from J, with 14 bases in between. Looked up from germline, CDR1 is SEHNR and CDR2 is FQNEAQ (reference sequence). The CDR3 DNA is TGTGCCAGCAGCAAGGCGGCAGACGGCTCCTACGAGCAGTACTTC. Translation: CASSKAADGSYEQYF.